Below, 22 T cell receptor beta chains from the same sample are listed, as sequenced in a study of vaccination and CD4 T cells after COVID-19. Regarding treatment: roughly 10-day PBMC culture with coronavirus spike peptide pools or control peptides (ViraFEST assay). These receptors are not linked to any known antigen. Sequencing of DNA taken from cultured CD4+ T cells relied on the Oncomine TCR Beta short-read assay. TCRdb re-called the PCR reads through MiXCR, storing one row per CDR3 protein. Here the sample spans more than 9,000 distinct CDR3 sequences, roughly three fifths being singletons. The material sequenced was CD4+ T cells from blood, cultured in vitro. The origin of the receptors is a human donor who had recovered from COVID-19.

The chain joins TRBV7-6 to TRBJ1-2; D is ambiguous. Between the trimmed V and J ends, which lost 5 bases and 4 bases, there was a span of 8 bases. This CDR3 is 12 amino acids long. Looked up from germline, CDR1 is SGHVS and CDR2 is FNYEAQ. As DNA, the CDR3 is TGTGCCAGCAGCCCAGACGGCTATGGCTACACCTTC. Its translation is CASSPDGYGYTF.

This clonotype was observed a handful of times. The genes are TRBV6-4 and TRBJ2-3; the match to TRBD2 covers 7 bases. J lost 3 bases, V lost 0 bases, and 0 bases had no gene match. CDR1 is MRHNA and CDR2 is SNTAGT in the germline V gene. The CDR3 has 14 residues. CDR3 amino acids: CASSDSRETDTQYF. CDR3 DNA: TGTGCCAGCAGTGACTCGCGGGAGACAGATACGCAGTATTTT.

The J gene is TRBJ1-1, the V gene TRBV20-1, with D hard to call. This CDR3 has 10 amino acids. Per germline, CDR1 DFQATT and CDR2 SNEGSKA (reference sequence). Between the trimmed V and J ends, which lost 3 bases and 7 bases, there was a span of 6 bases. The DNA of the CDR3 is TGCAGTGCTAGGCAGGATGAAGCTTTCTTT. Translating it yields CSARQDEAFF.

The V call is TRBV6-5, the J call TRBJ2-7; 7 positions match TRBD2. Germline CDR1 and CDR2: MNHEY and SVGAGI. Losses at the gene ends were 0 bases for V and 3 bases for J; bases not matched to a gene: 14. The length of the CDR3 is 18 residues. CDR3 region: CASSYSGSAGTTHYEQYF. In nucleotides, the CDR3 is TGTGCCAGCAGTTACTCGGGGTCGGCCGGGACTACCCACTACGAGCAGTACTTC.

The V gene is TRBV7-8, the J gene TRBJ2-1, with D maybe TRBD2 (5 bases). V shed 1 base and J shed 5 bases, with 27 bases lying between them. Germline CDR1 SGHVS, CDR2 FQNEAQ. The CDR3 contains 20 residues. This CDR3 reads CASSLEVRNRAGSINNEQFF. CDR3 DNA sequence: TGTGCCAGCAGCTTAGAGGTTCGGAACCGGGCGGGCTCAATCAACAATGAGCAGTTCTTC.

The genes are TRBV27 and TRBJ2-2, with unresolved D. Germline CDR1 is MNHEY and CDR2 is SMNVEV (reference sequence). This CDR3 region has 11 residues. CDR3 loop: CAELITGELFF. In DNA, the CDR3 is TGTGCAGAATTGATCACCGGGGAGCTGTTTTTT.

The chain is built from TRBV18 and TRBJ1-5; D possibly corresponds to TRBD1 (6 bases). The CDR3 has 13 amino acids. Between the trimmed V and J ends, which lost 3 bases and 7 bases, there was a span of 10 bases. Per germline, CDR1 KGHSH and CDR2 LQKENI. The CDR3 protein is CASSPGQLQPQHF. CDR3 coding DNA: TGTGCCAGCTCACCTGGACAGCTGCAGCCCCAGCATTTT.

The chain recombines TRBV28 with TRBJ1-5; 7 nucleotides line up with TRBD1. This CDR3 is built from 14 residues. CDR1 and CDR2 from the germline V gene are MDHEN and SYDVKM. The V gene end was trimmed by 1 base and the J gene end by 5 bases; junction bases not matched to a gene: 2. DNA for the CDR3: TGTGCCAGCAGTTTATCAGGGGGGTATCAGCCCCAGCATTTT. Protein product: CASSLSGGYQPQHF.

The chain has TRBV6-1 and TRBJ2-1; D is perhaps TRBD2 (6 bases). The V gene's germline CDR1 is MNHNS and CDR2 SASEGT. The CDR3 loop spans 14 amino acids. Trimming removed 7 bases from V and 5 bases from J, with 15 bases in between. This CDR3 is CASTRLRGNNEQFF. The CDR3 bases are TGTGCCAGCACCCGATTACGGGGGAACAATGAGCAGTTCTTC.

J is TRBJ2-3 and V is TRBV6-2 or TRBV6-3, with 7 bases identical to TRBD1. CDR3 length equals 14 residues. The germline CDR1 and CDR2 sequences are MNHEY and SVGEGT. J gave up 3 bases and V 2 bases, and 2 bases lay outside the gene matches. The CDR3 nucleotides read TGTGCCAGCAGTTACCGACAGGGAACAGATACGCAGTATTTT. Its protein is CASSYRQGTDTQYF.

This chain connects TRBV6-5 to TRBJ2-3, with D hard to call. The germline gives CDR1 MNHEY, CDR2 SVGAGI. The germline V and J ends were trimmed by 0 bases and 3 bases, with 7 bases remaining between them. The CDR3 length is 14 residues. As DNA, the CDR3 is TGTGCCAGCAGTTACTCGCCCTCAACAGATACGCAGTATTTT. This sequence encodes CASSYSPSTDTQYF.

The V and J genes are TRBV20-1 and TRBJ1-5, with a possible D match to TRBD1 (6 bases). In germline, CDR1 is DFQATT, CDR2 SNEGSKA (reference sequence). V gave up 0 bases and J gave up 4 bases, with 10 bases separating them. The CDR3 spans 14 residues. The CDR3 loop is CSARDFRGNQPQHF. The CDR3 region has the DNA TGCAGTGCTAGAGATTTCAGGGGAAATCAGCCCCAGCATTTT.

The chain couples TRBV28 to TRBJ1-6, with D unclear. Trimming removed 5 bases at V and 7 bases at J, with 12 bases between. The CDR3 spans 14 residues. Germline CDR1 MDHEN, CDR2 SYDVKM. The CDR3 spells CASSPPGGNSPLHF. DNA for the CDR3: TGTGCCAGCAGTCCCCCCGGAGGGAATTCACCCCTCCACTTT.

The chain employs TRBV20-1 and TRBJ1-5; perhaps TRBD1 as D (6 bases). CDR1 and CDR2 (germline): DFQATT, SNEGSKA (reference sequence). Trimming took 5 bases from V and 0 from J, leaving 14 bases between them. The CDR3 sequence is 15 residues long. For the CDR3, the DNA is TGCAGTGCTCCACCACAGGGACATAGCAATCAGCCCCAGCATTTT. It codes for CSAPPQGHSNQPQHF.

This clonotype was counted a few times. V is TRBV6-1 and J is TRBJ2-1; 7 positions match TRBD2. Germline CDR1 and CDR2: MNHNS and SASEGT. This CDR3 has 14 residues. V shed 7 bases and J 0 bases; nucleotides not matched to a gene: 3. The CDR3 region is CASTGGSSYNEQFF. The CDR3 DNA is TGTGCCAGCACAGGCGGGAGCTCCTACAATGAGCAGTTCTTC.

For the CDR3, the DNA is TGCAGTGCCACCGATACTAGCGGGAGTGTAGATACGCAGTATTTT. This gives the protein CSATDTSGSVDTQYF. The genes are TRBV20-1 and TRBJ2-3; TRBD2 aligns across 11 bases. The germline V gene has CDR1 DFQATT and CDR2 SNEGSKA (reference sequence). The CDR3 contains 15 residues. Trimming at V came to 6 bases and at J to 5 bases, leaving 10 bases not matched to a gene.

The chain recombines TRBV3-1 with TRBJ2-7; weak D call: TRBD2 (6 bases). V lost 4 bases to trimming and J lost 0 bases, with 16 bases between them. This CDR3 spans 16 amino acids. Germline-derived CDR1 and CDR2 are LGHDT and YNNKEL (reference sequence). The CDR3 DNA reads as TGTGCCAGCAGCCCCCCCCCTGGGGGAGGCTCCTACGAGCAGTACTTC. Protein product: CASSPPPGGGSYEQYF.

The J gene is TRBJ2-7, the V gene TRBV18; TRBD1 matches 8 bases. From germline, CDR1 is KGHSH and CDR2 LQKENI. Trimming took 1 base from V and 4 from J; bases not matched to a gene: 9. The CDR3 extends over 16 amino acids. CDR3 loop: CASSPLSGTGAYEQYF. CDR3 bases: TGTGCCAGCTCACCACTCTCCGGGACAGGCGCATACGAGCAGTACTTC.

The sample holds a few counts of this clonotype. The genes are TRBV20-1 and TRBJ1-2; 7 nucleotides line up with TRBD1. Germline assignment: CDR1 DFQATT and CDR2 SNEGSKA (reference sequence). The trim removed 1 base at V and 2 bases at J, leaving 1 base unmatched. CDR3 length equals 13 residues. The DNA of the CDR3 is TGCAGTGCTAGAGGGACAGGCAACTATGGCTACACCTTC. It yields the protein CSARGTGNYGYTF.

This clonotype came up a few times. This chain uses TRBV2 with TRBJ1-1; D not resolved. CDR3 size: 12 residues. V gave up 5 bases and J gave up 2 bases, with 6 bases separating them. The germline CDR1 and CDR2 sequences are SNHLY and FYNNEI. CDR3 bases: TGTGCCAGCAGTCCCGATAACACTGAAGCTTTCTTT. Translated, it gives CASSPDNTEAFF.

The DNA of the CDR3 is TGTGCCAGCAGCTTTAGTAGTTTCACAGATACGCAGTATTTT. Translated: CASSFSSFTDTQYF. The rearrangement links TRBV7-2 to TRBJ2-3; no reliable D call. The CDR3 length is 14 residues. Germline V gene data show CDR1 as SGHTA and CDR2 as FQGNSA. V was trimmed by 3 bases and J by 2 bases, leaving 9 bases between them. Using reference TRBV7-2 and TRBJ2-3 for the parts outside the CDR3, the full variable domain is GAGVSQSPSNKVTEKGKDVELRCDPISGHTALYWYRQSLGQGLEFLIYFQGNSAPDKSGLPSDRFSAERTGGSVSTLTIQRTQQEDSAVYLCASSFSSFTDTQYFGPGTRLTVL.

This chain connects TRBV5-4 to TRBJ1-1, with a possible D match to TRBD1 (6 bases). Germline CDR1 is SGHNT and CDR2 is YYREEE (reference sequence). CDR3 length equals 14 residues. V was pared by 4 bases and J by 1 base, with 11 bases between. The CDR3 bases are TGTGCCAGCAGCGGGATGACAGGGAACACTGAAGCTTTCTTT. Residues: CASSGMTGNTEAFF. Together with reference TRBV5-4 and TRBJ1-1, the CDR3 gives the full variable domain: ETGVTQSPTHLIKTRGQQVTLRCSSQSGHNTVSWYQQALGQGPQFIFQYYREEENGRGNFPPRFSGLQFPNYSSELNVNALELDDSALYLCASSGMTGNTEAFFGQGTRLTVV.